The rows below give T cell receptor beta chains drawn from one sample of a study of blood T cell repertoires in COVID-19. TCRdb keeps only in-frame clones here, not all; method: immunoSEQ multiplex PCR. This sample yields tens of thousands of clones, of which approximately 84% are seen a single time; approximately 2.4% belongs to the top ten. The sample comprised peripheral blood. The receptor source for this set is a man aged 45-65 years with acute or convalescent COVID-19. The CDR3 runs from the conserved cysteine through the conserved F or W. D genes are given only for firm matches. Not all rows give a size; the values are once, few, many and, for expanded clones, a class.

V: TRBV21-1; J: TRBJ1-3; size: .; D: .; DNA: TGTGCCAGCAGCAAGGACACGGAAAGCTCTGGAAACACCATATATTTT; CDR3: CASSKDTESSGNTIYF
V: TRBV29-1; J: TRBJ2-1; size: .; D: .; DNA: TGCAGCGTCACTGACCCAGGGCACTCCTACAATGAGCAGTTCTTC; CDR3: CSVTDPGHSYNEQFF
V: TRBV5-1; J: TRBJ2-7; size: .; D: .; DNA: TGCGCCAGCAGCTTCCAGGCTTCCGCCTACGAGCAGTACTTC; CDR3: CASSFQASAYEQYF
V: TRBV12-5; J: TRBJ2-1; size: .; D: TRBD2; DNA: TGTGCTAGTGGTTTGGTACGACTAGCGGGGGGGCCGAGTGAGCAGTTCTTC; CDR3: CASGLVRLAGGPSEQFF
V: TRBV6-1; J: TRBJ1-3; size: .; D: TRBD1; DNA: TGTGCCAGCAGTGAGCGGACAGGGGGCGTTGTAAACACCATATATTTT; CDR3: CASSERTGGVVNTIYF
V: TRBV29-1; J: TRBJ1-1; size: .; D: .; DNA: TGCAGCCGTCCTGCCACGGGGTCTATGAACACTGAAGCTTTCTTT; CDR3: CSRPATGSMNTEAFF
V: TRBV28; J: TRBJ2-7; size: .; D: .; DNA: TGTGCCAGCAGTTTTTCCGGCTCCTACGAGCAGTACTTC; CDR3: CASSFSGSYEQYF
V: TRBV25-1; J: TRBJ1-2; size: .; D: .; DNA: TGTGCCAGCAGTGAATCGGGGATGGATGGCTACACCTTC; CDR3: CASSESGMDGYTF
V: TRBV5-8; J: TRBJ2-7; size: .; D: TRBD2; DNA: TGTGCCAGCAGTTCCCGCGGGAGATCCTACGAGCAGTACTTC; CDR3: CASSSRGRSYEQYF
V: TRBV11-2; J: TRBJ2-1; size: .; D: TRBD1; DNA: TGTGCCAGCAGCTTATGGGCCAGGGGGTCCTACAATGAGCAGTTCTTC; CDR3: CASSLWARGSYNEQFF
V: TRBV9; J: TRBJ1-1; size: .; D: .; DNA: TGTGCCAGCAGCGTAGACGAGGGAGGGGGCACTGAAGCTTTCTTT; CDR3: CASSVDEGGGTEAFF
V: TRBV4-1; J: TRBJ2-2; size: .; D: TRBD2; DNA: TGCGCCAGCAGCCCCGGCGGGAGCGGTTACTCCACCGGGGAGCTGTTTTTT; CDR3: CASSPGGSGYSTGELFF
V: TRBV13; J: TRBJ1-1; size: .; D: .; DNA: TGTGCCAGCAGCACCCAGGTCCTCCCTACTGAAGCTTTCTTT; CDR3: CASSTQVLPTEAFF
V: TRBV12-3/TRBV12-4; J: TRBJ1-1; size: .; D: .; DNA: TGTGCCAGCAACAGGATGTTTGACACTGAAGCTTTCTTT; CDR3: CASNRMFDTEAFF
V: TRBV2; J: TRBJ1-5; size: .; D: TRBD1; DNA: TGTGCCACCCAGAGTGGGACAGGGGCAAATCAGCCCCAGCATTTT; CDR3: CATQSGTGANQPQHF
V: TRBV19; J: TRBJ2-3; size: .; D: TRBD2; DNA: TGTGCCAGTACCCCTCGACTAGCGTCGTTTCGTGATACGCAGTATTTT; CDR3: CASTPRLASFRDTQYF
V: TRBV19; J: TRBJ2-7; size: .; D: TRBD2; DNA: TGTGCCAGTAGTATGGGGCGGGAGGGAGACGAGCAGTACTTC; CDR3: CASSMGREGDEQYF
V: TRBV5-4; J: TRBJ1-2; size: .; D: .; DNA: TGTGCCAGCAGCTTGTTTTCTTTAAGGCAGGGTCACTATGGCTACACCTTC; CDR3: CASSLFSLRQGHYGYTF
V: TRBV10-1; J: TRBJ2-7; size: .; D: TRBD1; DNA: TGCGCCAGCTCGAGGGGGCAGGGCGGGGAGCAGTACTTC; CDR3: CASSRGQGGEQYF
V: TRBV24-1; J: TRBJ2-2; size: .; D: .; DNA: TGTGCCACCAGTGATTTAACCGGGAAGAGTAACACCGGGGAGCTGTTTTTT; CDR3: CATSDLTGKSNTGELFF
V: TRBV2; J: TRBJ2-3; size: .; D: .; DNA: TGTGCCAGTTACACAGATACGCAGTATTTT; CDR3: CASYTDTQYF
V: TRBV7-3; J: TRBJ2-3; size: .; D: TRBD2; DNA: TGTGCCAGCAGCTTAAGTGGCGATAGCGGGGGGGCAGGAGATACGCAGTATTTT; CDR3: CASSLSGDSGGAGDTQYF
V: TRBV2; J: TRBJ2-1; size: .; D: TRBD2; DNA: TGTGCCAGCAGTGTCCTAGCGGGAGGGGTCAAGGATGAGCAGTTCTTC; CDR3: CASSVLAGGVKDEQFF
V: TRBV9; J: TRBJ1-2; size: .; D: .; DNA: TGTGCCAGCAGCTTATCGGGAGTTGCCTTTGGCTACACCTTC; CDR3: CASSLSGVAFGYTF
V: TRBV6-5; J: TRBJ2-1; size: once; D: .; DNA: TGTGCCAGCCTTATCACTAACTTGCAGTTCTTC; CDR3: CASLITNLQFF
V: TRBV19; J: TRBJ2-5; size: .; D: TRBD2; DNA: TGTGCCAGTAGTCCTGGACTAGCGGGAGGGCCGTCGGGCCAAGAGACCCAGTACTTC; CDR3: CASSPGLAGGPSGQETQYF
V: TRBV28; J: TRBJ2-1; size: once; D: TRBD1; DNA: TGTGCCAGCAGTTCCGGGACAGGGGGGAATGAGCAGTTCTTC; CDR3: CASSSGTGGNEQFF
V: TRBV3-1/TRBV3-2; J: TRBJ1-1; size: .; D: .; DNA: TGTGCCAGCAGCCAAGTCTTTCCAGGGTTTAACACTGAAGCTTTCTTT; CDR3: CASSQVFPGFNTEAFF